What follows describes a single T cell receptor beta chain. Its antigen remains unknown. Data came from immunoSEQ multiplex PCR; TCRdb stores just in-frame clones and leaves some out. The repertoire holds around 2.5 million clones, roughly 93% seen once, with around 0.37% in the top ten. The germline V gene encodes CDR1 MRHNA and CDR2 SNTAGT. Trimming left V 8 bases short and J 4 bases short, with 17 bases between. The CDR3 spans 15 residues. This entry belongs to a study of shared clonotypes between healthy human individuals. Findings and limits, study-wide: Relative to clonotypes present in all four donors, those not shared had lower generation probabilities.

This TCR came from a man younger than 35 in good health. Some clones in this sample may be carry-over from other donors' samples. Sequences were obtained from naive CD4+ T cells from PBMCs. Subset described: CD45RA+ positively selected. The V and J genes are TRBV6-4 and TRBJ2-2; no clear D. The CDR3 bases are TGTGCCAGCTCAAAAAGTAGCTTACCCACCGGGGAGCTGTTTTTT. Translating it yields CASSKSSLPTGELFF.